Below, 22 T cell receptor beta chains from the same sample are listed, as sequenced in a study of sequential checkpoint blockade in melanoma. The treatment: randomized to nivolumab then ipilimumab (arm A) or the reverse (arm B). Repertoires were generated with immunoSEQ multiplex PCR, while TCRdb's copy carries only in-frame clones and drops some. The profile covers 2,000 or so clones, with 20% to 25% appearing a single time and roughly 12% taken by the ten largest. The sequencing here drew on tumor tissue (inferred from file names), taken from a patient given nivolumab and ipilimumab in sequence. The receptor set was obtained from a human donor with melanoma.

The sample holds a few counts of this clone. This chain connects TRBV5-1 to TRBJ2-5; no definite D call. The germline V gene encodes CDR1 SGHRS and CDR2 YFSETQ. The V gene lost 0 bases and the J gene lost 2 bases, with 17 bases spanning the gap. CDR3 length: 17 residues. In nucleotides, the CDR3 is TGCGCCAGCAGCTTGGCAGGAGATGGCCCTTTTCAAGAGACCCAGTACTTC. Its translation is CASSLAGDGPFQETQYF.

The genes are TRBV6-8 and TRBJ2-1; D might be TRBD1 (6 bases). This CDR3 is built from 13 residues. Per the germline V gene, CDR1 is MNHGY and CDR2 is SAAAGT. Trimming stripped 8 bases from V and 6 bases from J, with 14 bases between. This chain's CDR3 is CASRDTLTNEQFF. In nucleotides, the CDR3 is TGTGCCAGCCGGGACACCCTTACCAATGAGCAGTTCTTC.

V usage is TRBV23-1 and J usage is TRBJ2-4; 8 bases agree with TRBD1. TRBV23-1 is an open reading frame, and its role is uncertain. CDR3 length equals 16 residues. V trimming: 6 bases; J trimming: 2 bases; junction bases outside the gene matches: 9. CDR3 nucleotides: TGCGCCAGCAGCCCCAGGACAGGGACGACCAAAAACATTCAGTACTTC. Translated: CASSPRTGTTKNIQYF.

By sample fraction, this clone is medium-sized. The V call is TRBV11-3, the J call TRBJ2-3, with a weak D call TRBD2 (6 bases). This CDR3 comprises 15 residues. Per germline, CDR1 SGHNT and CDR2 YENEEA. With 4 bases removed from V and 0 bases from J, the gap between germline ends came to 11 bases. This chain's CDR3 is CASSSDYLSTDTQYF. DNA for the CDR3: TGTGCCAGCAGCTCGGACTACCTAAGCACAGATACGCAGTATTTT.

This clone was detected a few times. V and J are TRBV6-1 and TRBJ1-5; a possible D gene is TRBD1 (6 bases). Germline values: CDR1 MNHNS, CDR2 SASEGT. Trimming stripped 0 bases from V and 0 bases from J, with 18 bases between. This CDR3 has 19 residues. The CDR3 reads CASSEAQQGWGYSNQPQHF. CDR3 in DNA: TGTGCCAGCAGTGAAGCGCAACAGGGCTGGGGGTATAGCAATCAGCCCCAGCATTTT.

This chain connects TRBV6-7 to TRBJ2-3; D is tentatively TRBD1 or TRBD2 (5 bases each). TRBV6-7 is labeled an ORF, and its function is uncertain. The CDR3 has 14 amino acids. V lost 2 bases and J 6 bases, leaving 12 bases between the germline ends. For the CDR3, the DNA is TGTGCCAGCAGTTACGGGCGAGGGGTCGATACGCAGTATTTT. Translating it yields CASSYGRGVDTQYF.

This clone qualifies as medium-sized. This chain connects TRBV11-3 to TRBJ2-3, with D possibly matching TRBD1 (6 bases). Trimming removed 5 bases from V and 1 base from J, with 16 bases in between. The CDR3 is made up of 16 amino acids. CDR1 is SGHNT and CDR2 is YENEEA in the germline V gene. CDR3 loop: CASSGDTSRGTDTQYF. Written as DNA, the CDR3 is TGTGCCAGCAGCGGGGACACCTCTCGGGGCACAGATACGCAGTATTTT.

This clone has more than one count but fewer than ten. V is TRBV9 and J is TRBJ2-5, with D perhaps TRBD1 (6 bases). The V gene lost 3 bases and the J gene lost 4 bases, with 13 bases spanning the gap. The CDR3 consists of 14 residues. Germline V gives CDR1 SGDLS, CDR2 YYNGEE. CDR3 sequence reads: CASSAEGGGETQYF. CDR3 coding DNA: TGTGCCAGCAGCGCAGAAGGGGGTGGAGAGACCCAGTACTTC.

The chain couples TRBV5-1 to TRBJ2-5; D gene ambiguous. The CDR3 contains 15 residues. Trimming stripped 1 base from V and 2 bases from J, with 12 bases between. Germline CDR1 and CDR2: SGHRS and YFSETQ. CDR3 amino acids: CASSLFGNIQETQYF. CDR3 sequence (DNA): TGCGCCAGCAGCTTGTTCGGCAACATACAAGAGACCCAGTACTTC.

This clone is medium-sized. The rearrangement joins TRBV6-8 to TRBJ2-2; TRBD1 matches at 10 bases. The trim removed 7 bases at V and 4 bases at J, leaving 3 bases unmatched. The CDR3 is 14 amino acids. Per the germline V gene, CDR1 is MNHGY and CDR2 is SAAAGT. Here the CDR3 reads CASTRTGGTGELFF. The DNA for the CDR3 is TGTGCCAGCACCCGGACAGGGGGCACCGGGGAGCTGTTTTTT.

The chain combines TRBV19 with TRBJ2-1, with 8 nucleotides matching TRBD2. Trimming removed 7 bases from V and 4 bases from J; junction bases left unmatched: 9. The CDR3 contains 15 residues. The germline V gene encodes CDR1 LNHDA and CDR2 SQIVND (reference sequence). CDR3 DNA sequence: TGTGCCAGTAATCCAGCGGGGGAGATTTACAATGAGCAGTTCTTC. Protein: CASNPAGEIYNEQFF.

In this sample, this clone is medium-sized. An end of the junction differs from the germline gene, which may be a read error. The chain has TRBV6-8 and TRBJ2-7, with D unclear. Looked up from germline, CDR1 is MNHGY and CDR2 is SAAAGT. The CDR3 runs to 12 residues. CDR3 nucleotide sequence: TGTGCCATCAGTGGGCTAACCTACGAGCAGTACTTC. This translates into CAISGLTYEQYF.

This clone has only a few counts. V is TRBV19 and J is TRBJ1-2; tentative D call: TRBD1 (5 bases). This CDR3 spans 13 amino acids. The V gene lost 6 bases and the J gene lost 0 bases, with 8 bases spanning the gap. From germline, CDR1 is LNHDA and CDR2 SQIVND (reference sequence). The CDR3 bases are TGTGCCAGTAGCCAGGGTACTAACTATGGCTACACCTTC. Translated, it gives CASSQGTNYGYTF.

The chain is built from TRBV19 and TRBJ2-2; D remains ambiguous. This CDR3 region has 20 residues. V lost 1 base and J 1 base, leaving 22 bases between the germline ends. CDR1 and CDR2 (germline): LNHDA, SQIVND (reference sequence). The CDR3 region is CASSIVLTIRTAVNTGELFF. As DNA, the CDR3 is TGTGCCAGTAGTATAGTACTGACAATACGGACGGCCGTGAACACCGGGGAGCTGTTTTTT.

In this sample, this clone is medium-sized. The chain carries TRBV5-3 and TRBJ1-2, with D maybe TRBD1 (5 bases). TRBV5-3 qualifies as an ORF whose function is uncertain. V gave up 0 bases and J gave up 8 bases, with 17 bases separating them. This CDR3 is built from 15 residues. In DNA form, the CDR3 reads TGTGCCAGAAGCTTGGCCCGACAGCATCCTCGCGGCTACACCTTC. Translated: CARSLARQHPRGYTF.

This clone is labeled medium-sized. This sequence joins TRBV6-7 and TRBJ2-1; D remains ambiguous. TRBV6-7 is an ORF; its function is uncertain. Trimming removed 7 bases from V and 5 bases from J, with 6 bases in between. The CDR3 extends over 11 amino acids. The CDR3 region has the DNA TGTGCCAGCACTGAAAACAATGAGCAGTTCTTC. Translating gives CASTENNEQFF.

This clone was found a few times. This chain joins TRBV30 and TRBJ1-6, with D unresolved. The CDR3 spans 15 residues. The ends were cut back, 1 base at V and 0 bases at J, with 7 bases in the middle. From germline, CDR1 is GTSNPN and CDR2 SVGIG (reference sequence). This chain's CDR3 is CAWSEQSSYNSPLHF. The DNA for the CDR3 is TGTGCCTGGAGTGAACAGAGCTCCTATAATTCACCCCTCCACTTT.

Only one count was recorded for this clone. V and J are TRBV18 and TRBJ2-2; 7 nucleotides agree with TRBD1. The CDR3 loop spans 16 amino acids. Germline V lookup: CDR1 KGHSH, CDR2 LQKENI. With 4 bases clipped from V and 1 base from J, the junction kept 6 bases outside the gene matches. The chain's CDR3 is CASSRTGALNTGELFF. CDR3 in DNA: TGTGCCAGCTCACGAACAGGGGCCCTGAACACCGGGGAGCTGTTTTTT.

This clone is judged medium-sized (0.01 to 0.1%). The rearrangement links TRBV11-3 to TRBJ2-6; no definite D call. Germline V CDR1 and CDR2: SGHNT, YENEEA. The CDR3 runs to 16 residues. V lost 1 base, J lost 2 bases, and 9 bases lay in between. CDR3 nucleotides: TGTGCCAGCAGCTTAGGAGCTCTAGCTGGGGCCAACGTCCTGACTTTC. Amino acid sequence: CASSLGALAGANVLTF.

This clone was detected a few times. The rearrangement joins TRBV6-8 to TRBJ1-1; no reliable D call. Between the trimmed V and J ends, which lost 0 bases and 3 bases, there was a span of 11 bases. The CDR3 extends over 15 amino acids. Germline V CDR1 and CDR2: MNHGY, SAAAGT. CDR3 amino acids: CASSYSVGLDTEAFF. In DNA, the CDR3 is TGTGCCAGCAGTTACTCGGTGGGCTTGGACACTGAAGCTTTCTTT.

By share, this clone ranks as medium-sized (0.01 to 0.1%). The CDR3 here is CASSLGQGEETQYF. In DNA form, the CDR3 reads TGTGCCAGCAGCTTAGGTCAGGGAGAAGAGACCCAGTACTTC. V is TRBV11-3 and J is TRBJ2-5; D may match TRBD1 or TRBD2 (5 bases each). There are 14 residues in the CDR3. V lost 1 base, J lost 3 bases, and 9 bases lay in between. Germline V gives CDR1 SGHNT, CDR2 YENEEA.

The CDR3 spells CASGLRDSYSYNEQFF. The CDR3 DNA reads TGTGCCAGTGGACTCCGGGACTCATACTCCTACAATGAGCAGTTCTTC. The chain has TRBV19 and TRBJ2-1; D perhaps matches TRBD2 (6 bases). Trimming took 8 bases from V and 0 from J, leaving 17 bases between them. There are 16 residues in the CDR3. Germline CDR1 and CDR2: LNHDA and SQIVND (reference sequence).